The 8 T cell receptor beta chains given below trace back to one sample, sequenced in a study of T cell responses to AZD1222 COVID-19 vaccine. The data were produced by immunoSEQ multiplex PCR, yet TCRdb's version contains in-frame clones alone and is incomplete. The profile shows 50,000 to 75,000 clones, over 70% of them singletons. The sequencing used peripheral blood, collected on day 0 of AZD1222 vaccination. All receptors derive from an adult in good health.

The V and J genes are TRBV5-1 and TRBJ2-3, with 10 bases matching TRBD2. There are 16 residues in the CDR3. V was clipped by 7 bases and J by 1 base; unmatched bases: 9. The germline gives CDR1 SGHRS, CDR2 YFSETQ. The CDR3 here is CASCHSTSGGTDTQYF. CDR3 nucleotide sequence: TGCGCCAGCTGCCACTCAACTAGCGGGGGCACAGATACGCAGTATTTT.

This clone showed up just a few times. This chain's CDR3 is CASSQGQAIGGYNSPLHF. As DNA, the CDR3 is TGTGCCAGCAGCCAGGGACAGGCCATTGGGGGATATAATTCACCCCTCCACTTT. The rearrangement uses TRBV5-5 and TRBJ1-6; 8 nucleotides agree with TRBD1. Trimming at V came to 4 bases and at J to 4 bases, leaving 13 bases not matched to a gene. CDR3 size: 18 residues. The germline CDR1 and CDR2 sequences are SGHKS and YYEKEE (reference sequence).

The rearrangement joins TRBV6-5 to TRBJ2-7, with D perhaps TRBD2 (6 bases). The CDR3 is made up of 13 amino acids. CDR1 is MNHEY and CDR2 is SVGAGI in the germline V gene. Trimming took off 4 bases at V and 0 bases at J, with 7 bases between the two ends. The CDR3 bases are TGTGCCAGCAGTTGGAGGGGCTCCTACGAGCAGTACTTC. Amino acid sequence: CASSWRGSYEQYF.

The rearrangement uses TRBV7-9 and TRBJ1-1; D gene uncertain. CDR3 length: 15 residues. Trimming shortened V by 2 bases and J by 0 bases, and 10 bases separated the two germline ends. The V gene's germline CDR1 is SEHNR and CDR2 FQNEAQ (reference sequence). The CDR3: CASSLIGKVNTEAFF. CDR3 bases: TGTGCCAGCAGCTTAATCGGGAAGGTGAACACTGAAGCTTTCTTT. The whole variable domain, remainder taken from reference TRBV7-9 and TRBJ1-1, is DTGVSQNPRHKITKRGQNVTFRCDPISEHNRLYWYRQTLGQGPEFLTYFQNEAQLEKSRLLSDRFSAERPKGSFSTLEIQRTEQGDSAMYLCASSLIGKVNTEAFFGQGTRLTVV.

The chain uses TRBV28 and TRBJ2-7; D unresolved. Germline CDR1 MDHEN, CDR2 SYDVKM. There are 14 residues in the CDR3. Between the trimmed V and J ends, which lost 5 bases and 2 bases, there was a span of 13 bases. CDR3 sequence: CASSRTEQPYEQYF. The CDR3 nucleotides read TGTGCCAGCAGTCGGACGGAACAGCCCTACGAGCAGTACTTC.

V is TRBV5-1 and J is TRBJ2-5; TRBD2 matches at 10 bases. Germline V gene data show CDR1 as SGHRS and CDR2 as YFSETQ. The CDR3 extends over 15 amino acids. Losses at the gene ends were 5 bases for V and 5 bases for J; bases not matched to a gene: 9. Written as DNA, the CDR3 is TGCGCCAGCAGTTTAACTAGCGGGGAGGGCGAGACCCAGTACTTC. It codes for CASSLTSGEGETQYF.

This sequence joins TRBV4-3 and TRBJ1-3, with D tentatively TRBD1 (5 bases). CDR3 length equals 14 residues. Trimming pared 8 bases from V and 6 bases from J, leaving 17 bases between. In germline, CDR1 is LGHNA, CDR2 YSLEER. CDR3 nucleotides: TGCGCCAGCTCGGAGGGGAAGATCGAAAACACCATATATTTT. This translates into CASSEGKIENTIYF.

The J gene is TRBJ1-1, the V gene TRBV7-9, with TRBD1 matching 8 bases. This CDR3 has 14 amino acids. Germline V gene data show CDR1 as SEHNR and CDR2 as FQNEAQ (reference sequence). Trimming removed 4 bases from V and 1 base from J; junction bases left unmatched: 2. In nucleotides, the CDR3 is TGTGCCAGCAGCTGGACAGGGACGAACACTGAAGCTTTCTTT. Translation gives CASSWTGTNTEAFF.